This TCR beta chain was captured in a study of T cells after yellow fever vaccination. The CDR3 runs to 16 residues. Trimming removed 6 bases from V and 1 base from J; junction bases left unmatched: 12. Germline values: CDR1 SQVTM, CDR2 ANQGSEA. This clonotype was seen ten or more times. MiXCR, applied by TCRdb to the 5' RACE reads, yields one record per CDR3 protein. The table shows approximately 350,000 distinct CDR3 sequences, with roughly 10% occurring only once. Material: PBMCs, obtained on the day of the first yellow fever vaccination. The chain joins TRBV29-1 to TRBJ2-1, with 7 bases lining up with TRBD2. This TCR was sampled from a man aged 18 to 35 who received the YFV17D yellow fever vaccine. The CDR3 loop is CSVSRDGGRSYNEQFF. CDR3 bases: TGCAGCGTCTCTAGAGACGGGGGGAGATCCTACAATGAGCAGTTCTTC.